This T cell receptor (beta chain) emerged from a study of control samples from healthy donors and cancer patients. TCRdb keeps only in-frame clones here, not all; method: immunoSEQ multiplex PCR. The table has about 83,000 clones, around 92% seen once. The sequenced sample was blood. This sequence was found in a man aged 50 or older in good health.

The CDR3 loop reads CASSLAGMEPQHF. CDR3 in DNA: TGTGCCAGCAGCTTGGCGGGGATGGAGCCCCAGCATTTT. The gene calls are TRBV5-6 and TRBJ1-5; no clear D. V dropped 0 bases and J dropped 8 bases, with 9 bases sitting between them. The CDR3 has 13 amino acids. Germline assignment: CDR1 SGHDT and CDR2 YYEEEE.